The present T cell receptor (beta chain) was sequenced within a study of cytomegalovirus exposure and HLA in healthy donors. About the study: Earlier results showed approximately 120 million unique TCR beta sequences derived from approximately 170 million T cells. HLA-typed donors contributed around 88 million unique TCRs, which were held in an early data release. Of 300 to 450 genotyped donors, roughly 86% clustered with self-reported Caucasian donors. The study's findings and limits: In a later analysis, most CMV-associated TCR beta chains appeared HLA-restricted.

It was with 60 Vbeta and 13 Jbeta primers that the PCR ran. The table came from immunoSEQ multiplex PCR; TCRdb's copy has only in-frame clones and leaves some out. The sample has about 120,000 clones; approximately 80% are singletons. In the case of this clone: No antigen is known for it.

The V segment lost 1 base and the J segment 4 bases; nucleotides outside the gene matches: 15. This CDR3 spans 20 amino acids. From germline, CDR1 is MGHRA and CDR2 YSYEKL. The sequence came from a woman between 40 and 55 years old in good health and CMV-seropositive. This chain uses TRBV4-1 with TRBJ2-1; 11 bases fit TRBD2. Sequencing was performed on PBMCs. Written as DNA, the CDR3 is TGCGCCAGCAGCCAAGGAACCCTCCTTGTGGTAGCGGGGGGGTACAATGAGCAGTTCTTC. Its protein is CASSQGTLLVVAGGYNEQFF.